Sequencing of this T cell receptor (beta chain) was carried out in a study of T-cell reconstitution after alpha-beta-depleted transplantation in children. The CDR3 is 15 amino acids. V lost 1 base, J lost 0 bases, and 9 bases lay in between. Germline CDR1 is SGDLS and CDR2 is YYNGEE. This clonotype showed up many times. Researchers prepared the TCRbeta library using unique molecular identifiers, the study reports. TCRdb itself ran the PCR reads through MiXCR, one entry per CDR3 protein. The table includes some 530,000 distinct CDR3 sequences, about an eighth detected once. The sample consisted of PBMCs from the stem cell graft donor, taken from the stem cell graft. The TCR originated in a human donor who donated a stem cell graft to a child with combined immunodeficiency. The rearrangement links TRBV9 to TRBJ2-3, with D unresolved. CDR3 sequence reads: CASSVLRTSTDTQYF. CDR3 in DNA: TGTGCCAGCAGCGTATTGCGCACAAGCACAGATACGCAGTATTTT.